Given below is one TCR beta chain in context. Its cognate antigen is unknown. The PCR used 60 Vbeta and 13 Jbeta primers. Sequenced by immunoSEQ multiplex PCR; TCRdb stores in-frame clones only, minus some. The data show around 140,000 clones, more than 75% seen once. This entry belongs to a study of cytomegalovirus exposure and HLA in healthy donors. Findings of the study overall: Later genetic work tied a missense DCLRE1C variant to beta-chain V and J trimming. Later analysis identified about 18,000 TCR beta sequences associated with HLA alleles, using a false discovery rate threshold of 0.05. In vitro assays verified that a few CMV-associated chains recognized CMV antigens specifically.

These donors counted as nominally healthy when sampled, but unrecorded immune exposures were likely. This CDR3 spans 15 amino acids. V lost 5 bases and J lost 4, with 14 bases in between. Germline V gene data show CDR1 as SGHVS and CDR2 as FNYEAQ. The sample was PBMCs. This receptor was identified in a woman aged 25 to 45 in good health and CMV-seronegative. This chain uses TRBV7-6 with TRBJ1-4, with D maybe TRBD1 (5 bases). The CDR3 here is CASSPKAGYNEKLFF. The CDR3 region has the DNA TGTGCCAGCAGCCCGAAGGCAGGGTATAATGAAAAACTGTTTTTT.